These T cell receptor beta chains were read from a single sample in a study of post-analysis software for immune sequencing data. MiXCR, run by TCRdb on the PCR reads, gives a single entry per CDR3 protein. The sample includes hundreds of thousands of distinct CDR3 sequences, approximately 38% seen only once; the top ten take roughly 12%. Sequencing input: blood. These receptors were collected from a girl aged 5 to 17 with multiple sclerosis. The CDR3 runs from the conserved cysteine through the conserved F or W. A D gene is named only where the DNA matches it firmly. The size entry is marked missing in some rows and otherwise reads once, few, many or a size class.

TRBJ1-2	TRBV2	once	TRBD1	TGTGCCAGCAGTGAAGCTTACCGGGACAGGAGTGGCTACACCTTC	CASSEAYRDRSGYTF
TRBJ1-2	TRBV12-3/TRBV12-4	NA	NA	TGTGCCAGCAGTTTCCCTAACTATGGCTACACCTTC	CASSFPNYGYTF
TRBJ2-3	TRBV20-1	few	NA	TGCAGTGCCACCTCGGGGTCGGATACGCAGTATTTT	CSATSGSDTQYF
TRBJ2-1	TRBV29-1	few	NA	TGCAGCGCCGAAGGGGGGCTCCTTAATGAGCAGTTCTTC	CSAEGGLLNEQFF
TRBJ2-7	TRBV6-5	NA	NA	TGTGCCAGCAGTTACTATGCAGGGACCTACGAGCAGTACTTC	CASSYYAGTYEQYF
TRBJ2-5	TRBV9	few	TRBD2	TGTGCCAGCAGCGTCGGGGGGGGAGATTTCCAAGAGACCCAGTACTTC	CASSVGGGDFQETQYF
TRBJ2-7	TRBV10-2	NA	NA	TGCGCCAGCACCGGGACTGTCTACGAGCAGTACTTC	CASTGTVYEQYF
TRBJ2-1	TRBV10-3	NA	TRBD2	TGTGCCATGGGGGTAGAGCGGGGGGCTATCCCGTTCCCCTCCTACAATGAGCAGTTCTTC	CAMGVERGAIPFPSYNEQFF
TRBJ1-1	TRBV11-2	few	NA	TGTGCCAGCAGCCTCGGCGGCAAGACCCTGAACACTGAAGCTTTCTTT	CASSLGGKTLNTEAFF
TRBJ1-2	TRBV12-3/TRBV12-4	NA	NA	TGTGCCAGCAGTTTTACAGGGAATGGCTACACCTTC	CASSFTGNGYTF
TRBJ1-1	TRBV10-3	NA	NA	TGTGCCATCAGTGTTCAGGGACCGGACACTGAAGCTTTCTTT	CAISVQGPDTEAFF
TRBJ2-7	TRBV4-1	NA	TRBD1	TGCGCCAGCAGCCAAGGTGACAGGGGGAGACTCTCCTACGAGCAGTACTTC	CASSQGDRGRLSYEQYF
TRBJ2-1	TRBV28	NA	TRBD1	TGTGCCAGCAGCCCGAGGGGGACAGGGGAATACAATGAGCAGTTCTTC	CASSPRGTGEYNEQFF